The sequence of this TCR beta chain was determined in a study of regulatory T cells in long-lasting Graves disease. Time point here: newly diagnosed GD, antithyroid drugs for less than 3 months. The TCR library was prepared using RNA isolated from PBMCs. Through Arm-PCR of CDR3 regions and iRepertoire HTBI primers, TCR beta libraries were built. One entry per CDR3 protein results from TCRdb running MiXCR on the multiplex PCR reads. The sample has about 200,000 distinct CDR3 sequences; roughly 18% are singletons. This clonotype was counted at least ten times. Looked up from germline, CDR1 is SGHTA and CDR2 is FQGNSA. The CDR3 sequence is 14 residues long. V gave up 5 bases and J gave up 3 bases, with 12 bases separating them. The same specimen was also included in a second study, on T cells in Graves' hyperthyroidism and ophthalmopathy. That investigation notes: Diagnosis relied on clinical symptoms, serum thyroxine and TRAb, thyroid ultrasound and orbital computed tomography.

This sequence was found in a woman in her 30s with Graves disease. This sample comprised peripheral blood mononuclear cells (PBMCs), obtained at new diagnosis, from a patient treated with antithyroid drugs. This chain links TRBV7-2 with TRBJ2-3; D unresolved. Here the CDR3 DNA reads TGTGCCAGCAGCACCTACTTGCGGACAGATACGCAGTATTTT. Its translation: CASSTYLRTDTQYF.